This section outlines one TCR beta chain sequence together with its context. TCR beta from blood CD8+ and CD4+ T cells was sequenced. RNA in amounts of roughly 0.5 to 1 ug was reverse transcribed with random hexamers. With immunoSEQ multiplex PCR, TCR beta CDR3 was amplified across 54 Vbeta and 13 Jbeta. TCRdb processed the immunoSEQ multiplex PCR reads anew with MiXCR; each CDR3 protein has one entry. The sample lists around 180,000 distinct CDR3 sequences; 80% to 95% were seen once. This specimen comes from a study of CD8 T cells in Susac syndrome. Germline V gene sequence: CDR1 KGHSH, CDR2 LQKENI. J was trimmed by 4 bases and V by 3 bases; bases with no gene match: 10. The CDR3 has 17 residues.

The sequenced sample was CD4+ T cells from PBMCs. The genes are TRBV18 and TRBJ2-7; 12 positions match TRBD2. The TCR sequence derives from a human donor with multiple sclerosis. The CDR3 protein is CASSPPQLAGGGYEQYF. CDR3 in DNA: TGTGCCAGCTCACCCCCACAACTAGCGGGGGGCGGTTACGAGCAGTACTTC.